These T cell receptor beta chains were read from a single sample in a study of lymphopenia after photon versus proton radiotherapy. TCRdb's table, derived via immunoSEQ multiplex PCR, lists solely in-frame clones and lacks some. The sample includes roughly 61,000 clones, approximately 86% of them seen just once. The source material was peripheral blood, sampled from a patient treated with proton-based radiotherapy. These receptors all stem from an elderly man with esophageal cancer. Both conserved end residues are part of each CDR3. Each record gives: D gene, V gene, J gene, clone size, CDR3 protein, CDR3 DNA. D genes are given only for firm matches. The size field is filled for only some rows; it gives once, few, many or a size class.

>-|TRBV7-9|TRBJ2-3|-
CASSQFSTGSTDTQYF
TGTGCCAGCAGCCAATTCTCGACGGGAAGCACAGATACGCAGTATTTT
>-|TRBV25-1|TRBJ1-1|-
CASSYTERSEAFF
TGTGCCAGCAGTTACACAGAAAGGTCTGAAGCTTTCTTT
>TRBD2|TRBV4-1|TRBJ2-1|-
CASSQLVGAGNEQFF
TGCGCCAGCAGCCAACTCGTGGGAGCGGGGAATGAGCAGTTCTTC
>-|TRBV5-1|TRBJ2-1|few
CASSLASGQYNEQFF
TGCGCCAGCAGCTTGGCGTCTGGACAGTACAATGAGCAGTTCTTC
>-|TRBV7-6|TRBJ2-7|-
CASSRDLSGEQYF
TGTGCCAGCAGCCGAGACTTATCTGGAGAGCAGTACTTC
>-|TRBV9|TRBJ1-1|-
CASSSGGNTEAFF
TGTGCCAGCAGCAGCGGGGGGAACACTGAAGCTTTCTTT
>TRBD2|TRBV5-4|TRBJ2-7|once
CASRGETSSAYEQYF
TGTGCCAGCAGGGGAGAGACTAGCTCGGCTTACGAGCAGTACTTC
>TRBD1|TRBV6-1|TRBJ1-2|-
CASSEARIGGLGYTF
TGTGCCAGCAGTGAAGCGCGGATAGGGGGCTTGGGCTACACCTTC
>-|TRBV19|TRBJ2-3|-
CASSPKPTGTDTQYF
TGTGCCAGTAGTCCCAAACCCACAGGTACAGATACGCAGTATTTT
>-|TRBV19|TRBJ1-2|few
CASSQGILLGYTF
TGTGCCAGTAGTCAAGGAATACTGCTCGGCTACACCTTC
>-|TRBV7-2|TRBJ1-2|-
CASSLVSGINYGYTF
TGTGCCAGCAGCTTAGTGAGCGGCATCAACTATGGCTACACCTTC
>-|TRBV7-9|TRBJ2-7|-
CASSLNSLTPSAEDF
TGTGCCAGCAGCTTAAACAGCCTTACGCCGTCAGCGGAGGACTTC
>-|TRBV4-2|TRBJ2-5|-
CASSQDSGEETQYF
TGTGCCAGCAGCCAAGATAGCGGCGAAGAGACCCAGTACTTC
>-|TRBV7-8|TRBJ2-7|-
CASSSQWTTLLRAGQYF
TGTGCCAGCAGCTCTCAATGGACAACCCTACTACGAGCAGGGCAGTACTTC
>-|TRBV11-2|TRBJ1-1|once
CASSLASSGALNTEAFF
TGTGCCAGCAGCTTAGCCTCCTCAGGGGCCCTAAACACTGAAGCTTTCTTT
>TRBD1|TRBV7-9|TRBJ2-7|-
CASSLSSTGPYEQYF
TGTGCCAGCAGCTTATCCTCGACAGGGCCCTACGAGCAGTACTTC
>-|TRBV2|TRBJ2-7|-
CASRGLDYEQYF
TGTGCCAGCAGGGGCCTGGACTACGAGCAGTACTTC
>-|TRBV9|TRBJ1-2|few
CASSVADMTYGYTF
TGTGCCAGCAGCGTAGCAGACATGACCTATGGCTACACCTTC
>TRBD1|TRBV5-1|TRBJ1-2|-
CASSFDRGKGYTF
TGCGCCAGCAGCTTCGACAGGGGGAAGGGCTACACCTTC
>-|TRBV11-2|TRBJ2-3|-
CASSPPRNQYVGPDTQYF
TGTGCCAGCAGCCCACCCCGAAATCAATACGTCGGCCCAGATACGCAGTATTTT
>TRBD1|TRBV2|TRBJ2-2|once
CASSEDRGFLAGELFF
TGTGCCAGCAGTGAGGACAGGGGGTTCCTCGCCGGGGAGCTGTTTTTT
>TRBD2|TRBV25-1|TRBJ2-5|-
CASSELGAGGDETQYF
TGTGCCAGCAGTGAATTAGGGGCGGGAGGGGATGAGACCCAGTACTTC
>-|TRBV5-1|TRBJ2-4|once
CASSASGVDRNIQYF
TGCGCCAGCAGCGCCAGCGGTGTGGATAGAAACATTCAGTACTTC
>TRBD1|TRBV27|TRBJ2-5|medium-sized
CASSLSRQGAGETQYF
TGTGCCAGCAGTTTATCCCGACAGGGGGCGGGGGAGACCCAGTACTTC
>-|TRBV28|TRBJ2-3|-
CASNPRGTGTDTQYF
TGTGCCAGCAATCCACGGGGGACTGGCACAGATACGCAGTATTTT
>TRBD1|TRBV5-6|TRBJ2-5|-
CASNLPGQGGHQETQYF
TGTGCCAGCAACTTGCCGGGACAGGGAGGGCACCAAGAGACCCAGTACTTC
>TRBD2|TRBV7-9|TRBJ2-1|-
CASSLARTSTDNEQFF
TGTGCCAGCAGCTTAGCGCGGACTAGCACCGACAATGAGCAGTTCTTC
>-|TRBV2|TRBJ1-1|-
CASSARTGNTEAFF
TGTGCCAGCAGCGCCAGGACGGGGAACACTGAAGCTTTCTTT
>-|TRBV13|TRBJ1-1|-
CASSLTAMNTEAFF
TGTGCCAGCAGCTTAACAGCCATGAACACTGAAGCTTTCTTT
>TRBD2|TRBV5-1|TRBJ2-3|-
CASSPGLDTDTQYF
TGCGCCAGCAGCCCGGGACTAGACACAGATACGCAGTATTTT
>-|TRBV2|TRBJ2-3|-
CASSAGTGYGDTQYF
TGTGCCAGCAGTGCCGGGACGGGGTACGGTGATACGCAGTATTTT
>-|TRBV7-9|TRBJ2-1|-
CASSDRHSYNEQFF
TGTGCCAGCAGCGACCGACACTCCTACAATGAGCAGTTCTTC
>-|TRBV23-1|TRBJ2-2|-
CASSQSLAAWGELFF
TGCGCCAGCAGTCAATCTTTGGCAGCCTGGGGGGAGCTGTTTTTT
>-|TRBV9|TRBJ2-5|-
CASSSGGFQETQYF
TGTGCCAGCAGCTCAGGGGGGTTCCAAGAGACCCAGTACTTC